This is a list of T cell receptor beta chains from one sample in a study of cytomegalovirus exposure and HLA in healthy donors. Libraries were prepared by immunoSEQ multiplex PCR; TCRdb keeps only in-frame clonotypes and omits some of them. Among under 200,000 clones listed, around 77% were seen once. The sample consisted of PBMCs. These receptors all stem from a woman aged 25-40 years in good health and CMV-seronegative. CDR3s include the opening cysteine and the closing phenylalanine or tryptophan. A D gene is named only where the DNA matches it firmly. Clone size is stated in some rows and not others, as once, few, many or a class when expanded.

v_call,d_call,j_call,clone_size,cdr3_nt,cdr3_aa
TRBV11-2,.,TRBJ1-5,few,TGTGCCAGCAGCTTAGACCCGACCGGGGGTCAGCCCCAGCATTTT,CASSLDPTGGQPQHF
TRBV6-6,.,TRBJ2-7,.,TGTGCCAACTCTCAGGGGTTCGCCTACGAGCAGTACTTC,CANSQGFAYEQYF
TRBV7-8,TRBD1,TRBJ2-3,.,TGTGCCAGCAGCTACAAGGCGACAGGGGGGTGGGCAGATACGCAGTATTTT,CASSYKATGGWADTQYF
TRBV27,.,TRBJ2-2,.,TGTGCCAGCAGTTTAGTTGTCGCGGCAGGGGGGATAGGGGAGCTGTTTTTT,CASSLVVAAGGIGELFF
TRBV7-9,TRBD2,TRBJ2-7,.,TGTGCCAGCAGCCCGACGGGGGGAGTTTACGAGCAGTACTTC,CASSPTGGVYEQYF
TRBV5-1,TRBD1,TRBJ2-5,.,TGCGCCAGCTCACCCCAAGACAGGGGTGAGACCCAGTACTTC,CASSPQDRGETQYF
TRBV5-4,.,TRBJ1-2,.,TGTGCCAGCAGCTCGCCGCCGGGGAACGACTATGGCTACACCTTC,CASSSPPGNDYGYTF
TRBV5-4,TRBD1,TRBJ2-1,.,TGTGCCAGCAGCCCGCCTGGGACAGGGGCCGGGGGGAATGAGCAGTTCTTC,CASSPPGTGAGGNEQFF
TRBV4-1,.,TRBJ2-2,.,TGCGCCAGCAGCCAAGCCCCACAGGTATCCGGGGAGCTGTTTTTT,CASSQAPQVSGELFF
TRBV18,TRBD1,TRBJ1-1,.,TGTGCCAGCTCACCACAAGGACAGGGCGCAATGAACACTGAAGCTTTCTTT,CASSPQGQGAMNTEAFF
TRBV6-6,.,TRBJ1-5,.,TGTGCCAGCAGTTCAGACAGGACCACCAAGCCCCAGCATTTT,CASSSDRTTKPQHF
TRBV10-3,.,TRBJ1-1,.,TGTGCCATCAGTGGACAGCAGAACACTGAAGCTTTCTTT,CAISGQQNTEAFF